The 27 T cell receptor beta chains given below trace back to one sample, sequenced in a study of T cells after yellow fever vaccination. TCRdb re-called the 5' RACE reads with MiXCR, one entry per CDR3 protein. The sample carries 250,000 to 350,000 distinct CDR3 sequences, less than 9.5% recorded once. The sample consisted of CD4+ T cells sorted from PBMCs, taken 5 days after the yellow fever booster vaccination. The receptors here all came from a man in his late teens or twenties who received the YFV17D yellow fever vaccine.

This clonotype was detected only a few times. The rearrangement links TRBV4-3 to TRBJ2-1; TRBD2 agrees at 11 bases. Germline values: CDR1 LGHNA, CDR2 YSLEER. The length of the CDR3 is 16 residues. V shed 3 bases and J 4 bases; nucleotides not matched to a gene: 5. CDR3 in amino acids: CASSQLAGGGYNEQFF. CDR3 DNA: TGCGCCAGCAGCCAGCTAGCGGGGGGCGGATACAATGAGCAGTTCTTC.

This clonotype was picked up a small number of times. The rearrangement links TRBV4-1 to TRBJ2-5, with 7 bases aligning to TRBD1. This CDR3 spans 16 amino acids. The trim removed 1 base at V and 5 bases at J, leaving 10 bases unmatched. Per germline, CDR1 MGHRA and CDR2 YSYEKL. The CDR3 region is CASSQVVQGVGETQYF. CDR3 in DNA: TGCGCCAGCAGCCAAGTCGTCCAGGGGGTTGGGGAGACCCAGTACTTC.

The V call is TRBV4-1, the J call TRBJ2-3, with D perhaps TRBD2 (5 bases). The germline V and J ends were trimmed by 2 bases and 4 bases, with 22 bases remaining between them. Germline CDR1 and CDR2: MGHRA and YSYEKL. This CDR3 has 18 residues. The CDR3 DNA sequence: TGCGCCAGCAGCCAATATCCTATTGGGAGCATCGCCCCAGATACGCAGTATTTT. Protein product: CASSQYPIGSIAPDTQYF.

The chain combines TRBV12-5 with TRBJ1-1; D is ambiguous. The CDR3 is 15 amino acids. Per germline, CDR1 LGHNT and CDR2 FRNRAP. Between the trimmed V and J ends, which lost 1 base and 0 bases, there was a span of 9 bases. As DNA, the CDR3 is TGTGCTAGTGGTTTGGACCGGAGTTTGAACACTGAAGCTTTCTTT. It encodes CASGLDRSLNTEAFF.

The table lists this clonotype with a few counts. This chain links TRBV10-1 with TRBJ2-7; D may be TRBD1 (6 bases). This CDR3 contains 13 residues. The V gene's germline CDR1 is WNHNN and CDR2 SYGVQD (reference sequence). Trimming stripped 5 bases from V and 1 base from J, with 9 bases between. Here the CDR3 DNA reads TGCGCCAGCAGTTGGACAGATTCCTACGAGCAGTACGTC. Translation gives CASSWTDSYEQYV.

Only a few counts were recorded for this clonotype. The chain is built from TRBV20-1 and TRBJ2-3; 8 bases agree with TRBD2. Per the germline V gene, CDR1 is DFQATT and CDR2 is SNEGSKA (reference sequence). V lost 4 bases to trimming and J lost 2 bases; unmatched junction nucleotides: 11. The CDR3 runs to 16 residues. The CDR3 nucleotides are TGCAGTGCTACAGGACTAGCCGGGATCCTCACAGATACGCAGTATTTT. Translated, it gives CSATGLAGILTDTQYF.

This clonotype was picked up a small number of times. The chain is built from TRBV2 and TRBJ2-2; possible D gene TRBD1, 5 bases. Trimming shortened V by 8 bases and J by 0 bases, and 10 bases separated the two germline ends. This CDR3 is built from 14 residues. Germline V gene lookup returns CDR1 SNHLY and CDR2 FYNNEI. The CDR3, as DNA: TGTGCCAGCGAAAACAGGCCGAACACCGGGGAGCTGTTTTTT. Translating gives CASENRPNTGELFF.

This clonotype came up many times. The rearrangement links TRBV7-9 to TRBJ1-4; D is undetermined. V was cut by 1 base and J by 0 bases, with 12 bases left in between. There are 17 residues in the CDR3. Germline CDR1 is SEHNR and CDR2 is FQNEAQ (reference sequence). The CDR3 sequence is CASSLGVSSATNEKLFF. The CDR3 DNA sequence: TGTGCCAGCAGCTTAGGAGTCTCTTCGGCAACTAATGAAAAACTGTTTTTT. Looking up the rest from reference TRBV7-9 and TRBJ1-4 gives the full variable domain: DTGVSQNPRHKITKRGQNVTFRCDPISEHNRLYWYRQTLGQGPEFLTYFQNEAQLEKSRLLSDRFSAERPKGSFSTLEIQRTEQGDSAMYLCASSLGVSSATNEKLFFGSGTQLSVL.

The CDR3 DNA reads TGTGCCAGCATTTCCCCCTCCTCGGAGACCCAGTACTTC. The encoded protein is CASISPSSETQYF. This chain joins TRBV6-6 and TRBJ2-5; D not certain. Germline loops: CDR1 MNHNY, CDR2 SVGAGI (reference sequence). The CDR3 is 13 amino acids. The ends were cut back, 7 bases at V and 5 bases at J, with 14 bases in the middle.

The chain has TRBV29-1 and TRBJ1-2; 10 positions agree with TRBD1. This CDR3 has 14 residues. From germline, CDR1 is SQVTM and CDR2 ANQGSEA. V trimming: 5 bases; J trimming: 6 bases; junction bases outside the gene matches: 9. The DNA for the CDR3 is TGCAGCGTTTTTTCCCGGACAGGGGGAAATGGCTACACCTTC. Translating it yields CSVFSRTGGNGYTF.

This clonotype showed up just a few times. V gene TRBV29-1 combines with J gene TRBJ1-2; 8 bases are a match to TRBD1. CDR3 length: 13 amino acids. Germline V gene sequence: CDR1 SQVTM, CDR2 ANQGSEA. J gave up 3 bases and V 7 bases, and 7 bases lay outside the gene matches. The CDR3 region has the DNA TGCAGCGCCCGGACAGGGCTCGACTATGGCTACACCTTC. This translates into CSARTGLDYGYTF.

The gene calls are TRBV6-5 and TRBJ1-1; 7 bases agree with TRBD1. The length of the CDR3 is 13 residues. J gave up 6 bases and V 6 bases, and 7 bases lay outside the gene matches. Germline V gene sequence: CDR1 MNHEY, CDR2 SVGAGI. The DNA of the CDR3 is TGTGCCAGCAGCCGACAGGGAGTGGCTGAAGCTTTCTTT. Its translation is CASSRQGVAEAFF.

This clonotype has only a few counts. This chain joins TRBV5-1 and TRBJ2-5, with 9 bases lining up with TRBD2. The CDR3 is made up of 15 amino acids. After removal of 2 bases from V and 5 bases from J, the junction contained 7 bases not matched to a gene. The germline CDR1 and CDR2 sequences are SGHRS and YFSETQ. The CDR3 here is CASSFQRGAGETQYF. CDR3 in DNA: TGCGCCAGCAGCTTCCAGCGGGGGGCCGGGGAGACCCAGTACTTC.

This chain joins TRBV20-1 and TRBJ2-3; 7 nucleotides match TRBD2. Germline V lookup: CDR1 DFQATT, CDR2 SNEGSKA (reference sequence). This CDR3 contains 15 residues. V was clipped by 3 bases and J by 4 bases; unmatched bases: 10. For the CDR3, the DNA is TGCAGTGCTAGGGATCCAGCGGGGCCCTCAGATACGCAGTATTTT. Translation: CSARDPAGPSDTQYF.

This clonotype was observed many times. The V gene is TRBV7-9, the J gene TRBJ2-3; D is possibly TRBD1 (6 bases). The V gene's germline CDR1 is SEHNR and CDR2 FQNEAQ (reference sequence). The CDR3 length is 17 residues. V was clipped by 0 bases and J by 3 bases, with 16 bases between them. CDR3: CASSLAETGPLTDTQYF. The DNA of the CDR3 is TGTGCCAGCAGCTTAGCCGAGACAGGACCACTGACAGATACGCAGTATTTT. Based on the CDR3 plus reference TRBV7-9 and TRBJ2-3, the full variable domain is DTGVSQNPRHKITKRGQNVTFRCDPISEHNRLYWYRQTLGQGPEFLTYFQNEAQLEKSRLLSDRFSAERPKGSFSTLEIQRTEQGDSAMYLCASSLAETGPLTDTQYFGPGTRLTVL.

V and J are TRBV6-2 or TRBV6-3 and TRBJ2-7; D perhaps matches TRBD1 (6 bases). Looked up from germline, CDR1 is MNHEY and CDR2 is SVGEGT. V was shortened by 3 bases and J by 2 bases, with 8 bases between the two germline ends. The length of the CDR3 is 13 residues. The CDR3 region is CASSYDRTYEQYV. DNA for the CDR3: TGTGCCAGCAGTTATGACAGGACCTACGAGCAGTACGTC.

The CDR3 loop is CASSIQGRVSNQPQHF. Written as DNA, the CDR3 is TGTGCCAGTAGTATTCAGGGACGTGTAAGCAATCAGCCCCAGCATTTT. V gene TRBV19 combines with J gene TRBJ1-5; perhaps TRBD1 as D (5 bases). The V end was cut by 3 bases, the J end by 1 base, with 13 bases between. The CDR3 covers 16 residues. The V gene's germline CDR1 is LNHDA and CDR2 SQIVND (reference sequence).

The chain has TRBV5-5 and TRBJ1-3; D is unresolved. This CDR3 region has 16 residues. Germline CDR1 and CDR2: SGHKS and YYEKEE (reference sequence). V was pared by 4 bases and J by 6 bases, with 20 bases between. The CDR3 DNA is TGTGCCAGCAGCCTAATTGCCCGGGGAGGCGCAAACACCATATATTTT. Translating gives CASSLIARGGANTIYF. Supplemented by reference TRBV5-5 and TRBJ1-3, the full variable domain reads DAGVTQSPTHLIKTRGQQVTLRCSPISGHKSVSWYQQVLGQGPQFIFQYYEKEERGRGNFPDRFSARQFPNYSSELNVNALLLGDSALYLCASSLIARGGANTIYFGEGSWLTVV.

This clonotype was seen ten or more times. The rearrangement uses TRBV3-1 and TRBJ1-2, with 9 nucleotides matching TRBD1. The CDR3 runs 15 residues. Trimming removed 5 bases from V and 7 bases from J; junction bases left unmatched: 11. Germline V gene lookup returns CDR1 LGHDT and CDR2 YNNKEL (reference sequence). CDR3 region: CASSNPGQGYGGYTF. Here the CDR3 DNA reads TGTGCCAGCAGCAACCCGGGACAGGGATATGGTGGCTACACCTTC.

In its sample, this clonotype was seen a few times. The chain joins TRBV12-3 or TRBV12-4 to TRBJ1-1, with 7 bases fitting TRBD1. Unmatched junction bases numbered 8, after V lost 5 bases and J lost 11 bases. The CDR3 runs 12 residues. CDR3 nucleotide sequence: TGTGCCAGCAGTAGGGGGCTTTTGGGGGCTTTCTTT. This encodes CASSRGLLGAFF.

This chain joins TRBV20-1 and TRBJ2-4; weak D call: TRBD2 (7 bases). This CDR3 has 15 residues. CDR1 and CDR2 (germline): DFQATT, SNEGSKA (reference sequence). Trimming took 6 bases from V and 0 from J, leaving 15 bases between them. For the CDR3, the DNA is TGCAGTGCATTCGGCGGGGGCCGAGCCAAAAACATTCAGTACTTC. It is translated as CSAFGGGRAKNIQYF.

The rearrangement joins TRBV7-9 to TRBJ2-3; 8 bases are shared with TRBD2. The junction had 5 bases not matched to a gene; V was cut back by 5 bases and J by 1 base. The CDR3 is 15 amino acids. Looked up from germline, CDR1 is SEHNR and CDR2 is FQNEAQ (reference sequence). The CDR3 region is CASSDPAGGTDTQYF. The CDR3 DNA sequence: TGTGCCAGCAGCGATCCAGCGGGGGGCACAGATACGCAGTATTTT.

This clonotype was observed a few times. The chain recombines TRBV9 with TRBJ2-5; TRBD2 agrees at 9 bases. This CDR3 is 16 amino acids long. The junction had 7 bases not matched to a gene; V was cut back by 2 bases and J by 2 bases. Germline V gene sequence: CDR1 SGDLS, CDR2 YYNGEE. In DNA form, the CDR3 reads TGTGCCAGCAGCGTTCTTCCGCTAGCGGGGCAAGAGACCCAGTACTTC. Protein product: CASSVLPLAGQETQYF.

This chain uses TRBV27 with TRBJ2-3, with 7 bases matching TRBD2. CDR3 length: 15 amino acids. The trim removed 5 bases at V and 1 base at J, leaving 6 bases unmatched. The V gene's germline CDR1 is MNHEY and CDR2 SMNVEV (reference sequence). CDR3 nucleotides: TGTGCCAGCAGTGTGGAGGGGAGGGGCACAGATACGCAGTATTTT. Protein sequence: CASSVEGRGTDTQYF.

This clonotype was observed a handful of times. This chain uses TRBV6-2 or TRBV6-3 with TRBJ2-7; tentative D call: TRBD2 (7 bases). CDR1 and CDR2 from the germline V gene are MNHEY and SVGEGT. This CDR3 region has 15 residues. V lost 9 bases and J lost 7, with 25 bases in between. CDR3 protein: CARNEGGIPSGEQYV. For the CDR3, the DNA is TGTGCCAGAAACGAGGGGGGGATCCCATCGGGAGAGCAGTACGTC.

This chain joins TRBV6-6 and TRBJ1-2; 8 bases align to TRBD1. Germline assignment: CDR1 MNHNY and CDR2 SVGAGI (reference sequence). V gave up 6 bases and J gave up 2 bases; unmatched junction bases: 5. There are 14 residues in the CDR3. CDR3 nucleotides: TGTGCCAGCAGCCGACAGGGGAAAAACTATGGCTACACCTTC. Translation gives CASSRQGKNYGYTF.

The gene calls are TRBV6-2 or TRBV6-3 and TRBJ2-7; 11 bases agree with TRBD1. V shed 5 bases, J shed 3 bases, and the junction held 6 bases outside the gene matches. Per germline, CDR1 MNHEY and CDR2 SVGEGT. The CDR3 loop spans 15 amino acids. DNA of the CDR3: TGTGCCAGCAGTGCGCCGGGACAGGGGGTCTACGAGCAGTACTTC. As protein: CASSAPGQGVYEQYF.